The 21 T cell receptor beta chains below come from one sample, sequenced in a study of cytomegalovirus exposure and HLA in healthy donors. Amplification used 60 Vbeta primers and 13 Jbeta primers. Libraries were prepared by immunoSEQ multiplex PCR; TCRdb keeps only in-frame clonotypes and omits some of them. Recorded here are 70,000 or so clones; the top ten clones represent roughly 0.8%. Sequencing used PBMCs. The receptors were gathered from a boy aged 10-17 years in good health and CMV-seronegative.

V gene TRBV18 combines with J gene TRBJ1-1; possibly TRBD1 for D (5 bases). Germline loops: CDR1 KGHSH, CDR2 LQKENI. The CDR3 is 14 residues long. V gave up 4 bases and J gave up 2 bases, with 11 bases separating them. The CDR3 region has the DNA TGTGCCAGCTCACTAAAACAGGACAACACTGAAGCTTTCTTT. Protein sequence: CASSLKQDNTEAFF.

The rearrangement uses TRBV7-3 and TRBJ2-5, with 9 bases aligning to TRBD2. With V trimmed by 5 bases and J by 5 bases, 9 bases remained unmatched. The V gene's germline CDR1 is SGHTA and CDR2 FQGTGA. This CDR3 has 15 amino acids. The CDR3 loop reads CASSPRAGGWETQYF. As DNA, the CDR3 is TGTGCCAGCAGCCCAAGAGCGGGGGGCTGGGAGACCCAGTACTTC.

The chain recombines TRBV7-9 with TRBJ1-2; D remains unclear. The CDR3 length is 10 residues. V lost 5 bases to trimming and J lost 8 bases, with 6 bases between them. From germline, CDR1 is SEHNR and CDR2 FQNEAQ (reference sequence). The CDR3 here is CASSPSGYTF. Written as DNA, the CDR3 is TGTGCCAGCAGCCCCTCCGGCTACACCTTC. Combining the CDR3 with reference TRBV7-9 and TRBJ1-2 gives the whole variable domain DTGVSQNPRHKITKRGQNVTFRCDPISEHNRLYWYRQTLGQGPEFLTYFQNEAQLEKSRLLSDRFSAERPKGSFSTLEIQRTEQGDSAMYLCASSPSGYTFGSGTRLTVV.

CDR3 region: CASSLAGRGRETQYF. The CDR3 DNA follows: TGCGCCAGCAGCTTGGCGGGCAGGGGAAGGGAGACCCAGTACTTC. This chain connects TRBV5-1 to TRBJ2-5, with a tentative D call TRBD1 (6 bases). CDR3 size: 15 residues. V lost 0 bases to trimming and J lost 5 bases, with 14 bases between them. CDR1 and CDR2 from the germline V gene are SGHRS and YFSETQ.

The chain joins TRBV5-1 to TRBJ2-1; D gene unclear. Germline values: CDR1 SGHRS, CDR2 YFSETQ. The V end was cut by 9 bases, the J end by 4 bases, with 14 bases between. The length of the CDR3 is 13 residues. In nucleotides, the CDR3 is TGCGCCACCCGCGAGGATAGTTACAATGAGCAGTTCTTC. This codes for CATREDSYNEQFF. Full variable domain (outside the CDR3, taken from reference TRBV5-1 and TRBJ2-1): KAGVTQTPRYLIKTRGQQVTLSCSPISGHRSVSWYQQTPGQGLQFLFEYFSETQRNKGNFPGRFSGRQFSNSRSEMNVSTLELGDSALYLCATREDSYNEQFFGPGTRLTVL.

The chain is built from TRBV10-3 and TRBJ2-1, with a tentative D call TRBD2 (6 bases). Per germline, CDR1 ENHRY and CDR2 SYGVKD. The CDR3 runs 16 residues. Trimming took off 4 bases at V and 5 bases at J, with 18 bases between the two ends. The CDR3, as DNA: TGTGCCATCAGTGGAAGGGGTCGGGGAGGCGACAATGAGCAGTTCTTC. Its translation is CAISGRGRGGDNEQFF.

The genes are TRBV9 and TRBJ1-4, with 7 nucleotides matching TRBD1. CDR1 is SGDLS and CDR2 is YYNGEE in the germline V gene. V was clipped by 3 bases and J by 8 bases; unmatched bases: 7. The CDR3 has 14 residues. The CDR3 sequence is CASSEGAPGEKLFF. In nucleotides, the CDR3 is TGTGCCAGCAGCGAGGGGGCACCAGGAGAAAAACTGTTTTTT.

V is TRBV5-4 and J is TRBJ2-3, with TRBD2 identical over 10 bases. With 0 bases clipped from V and 4 bases from J, the junction kept 11 bases outside the gene matches. The CDR3 covers 18 residues. The germline CDR1 and CDR2 sequences are SGHNT and YYREEE (reference sequence). Here the CDR3 reads CASSLGSPTSGAPDTQYF. The CDR3 DNA reads TGTGCCAGCAGCTTGGGAAGTCCCACTAGCGGGGCTCCAGATACGCAGTATTTT.

J is TRBJ2-7 and V is TRBV5-8, with 10 bases that match TRBD1. J gave up 7 bases and V 3 bases, and 10 bases lay outside the gene matches. The CDR3 is made up of 15 amino acids. Germline values: CDR1 SGHTS, CDR2 YDEGEE. In nucleotides, the CDR3 is TGTGCCAGCAGCTCCGGGACAGGGGTTCTAGGAGAGCAGTACTTC. Translating gives CASSSGTGVLGEQYF. Full variable domain (outside the CDR3, taken from reference TRBV5-8 and TRBJ2-7): EAGVTQSPTHLIKTRGQQATLRCSPISGHTSVYWYQQALGLGLQFLLWYDEGEERNRGNFPPRFSGRQFPNYSSELNVNALELEDSALYLCASSSGTGVLGEQYFGPGTRLTVT.

The rearrangement links TRBV5-1 to TRBJ2-1, with TRBD2 matching 8 bases. Germline values: CDR1 SGHRS, CDR2 YFSETQ. Trimming cost V 5 bases and J 0 bases; bases outside gene matches: 4. The CDR3 contains 15 residues. In nucleotides, the CDR3 is TGCGCCAGCAGTGGAGCGGGGGCCTCCTACAATGAGCAGTTCTTC. It yields the protein CASSGAGASYNEQFF.

The rearrangement uses TRBV6-1 and TRBJ1-1, with 10 positions matching TRBD1. The germline V gene encodes CDR1 MNHNS and CDR2 SASEGT. The CDR3 covers 15 residues. V trimming: 6 bases; J trimming: 5 bases; junction bases outside the gene matches: 9. The CDR3 loop reads CASRHTPGQGTEAFF. The CDR3 DNA reads as TGTGCCAGCAGACATACGCCGGGACAGGGGACTGAAGCTTTCTTT.

V usage is TRBV7-9 and J usage is TRBJ2-7; D is perhaps TRBD1 (6 bases). This CDR3 contains 12 residues. V was cut by 5 bases and J by 4 bases, with 9 bases left in between. In germline, CDR1 is SEHNR, CDR2 FQNEAQ (reference sequence). In nucleotides, the CDR3 is TGTGCCAGCAGCGCCACAGGGTACGAGCAGTACTTC. Protein: CASSATGYEQYF.

The chain's CDR3 is CASSQGTSGDEQYF. The CDR3 nucleotides read TGCGCCAGCAGCCAAGGGACTAGCGGGGACGAGCAGTACTTC. This chain links TRBV4-1 with TRBJ2-7, with 12 bases fitting TRBD2. The CDR3 sequence is 14 residues long. Germline CDR1 and CDR2: MGHRA and YSYEKL. V trimming: 1 base; J trimming: 5 bases; junction bases outside the gene matches: 0.

The V call is TRBV27, the J call TRBJ2-7; TRBD1 agrees at 7 bases. Trimming cost V 6 bases and J 2 bases; bases outside gene matches: 13. Per the germline V gene, CDR1 is MNHEY and CDR2 is SMNVEV (reference sequence). The CDR3 is made up of 16 amino acids. CDR3 DNA sequence: TGTGCCAGCAGCAAATACTCCGACAGGGTGACCTACGAGCAGTACTTC. It is translated as CASSKYSDRVTYEQYF.

This chain connects TRBV9 to TRBJ1-2, with D hard to call. The CDR3 consists of 13 residues. Trimming cost V 0 bases and J 3 bases, with 6 bases left between them. Germline values: CDR1 SGDLS, CDR2 YYNGEE. The CDR3 nucleotides are TGTGCCAGCAGCGTAGACAGCTACTATGGCTACACCTTC. Translation gives CASSVDSYYGYTF. The full variable domain, in which reference TRBV9 and TRBJ1-2 provide the parts outside the CDR3, is DSGVTQTPKHLITATGQRVTLRCSPRSGDLSVYWYQQSLDQGLQFLIQYYNGEERAKGNILERFSAQQFPDLHSELNLSSLELGDSALYFCASSVDSYYGYTFGSGTRLTVV.

The CDR3 nucleotides are TGTGCCAGCAGAAACAGGGGCATGAACTATGGCTACACCTTC. It yields the protein CASRNRGMNYGYTF. The J gene is TRBJ1-2, the V gene TRBV5-4; the match to TRBD1 covers 7 bases. This CDR3 has 14 amino acids. V gave up 5 bases and J gave up 2 bases; unmatched junction bases: 6. In germline, CDR1 is SGHNT, CDR2 YYREEE (reference sequence).

The rearrangement uses TRBV2 and TRBJ1-2; D unclear. V was trimmed by 2 bases and J by 6 bases, leaving 16 bases between them. Germline V gene sequence: CDR1 SNHLY, CDR2 FYNNEI. The length of the CDR3 is 15 residues. The CDR3 region has the DNA TGTGCCAGCAGTGAACAAGGTCCCAAGCGGAATGGCTACACCTTC. This translates into CASSEQGPKRNGYTF. The full variable domain, rest sourced from reference TRBV2 and TRBJ1-2, is EPEVTQTPSHQVTQMGQEVILRCVPISNHLYFYWYRQILGQKVEFLVSFYNNEISEKSEIFDDQFSVERPDGSNFTLKIRSTKLEDSAMYFCASSEQGPKRNGYTFGSGTRLTVV.

The rearrangement joins TRBV9 to TRBJ2-1; 10 nucleotides agree with TRBD1. This CDR3 spans 12 amino acids. After removal of 3 bases from V and 15 bases from J, the junction contained 6 bases not matched to a gene. CDR1 and CDR2 (germline): SGDLS, YYNGEE. The chain's CDR3 is CASSATGTGVFF. In DNA, the CDR3 is TGTGCCAGCAGCGCGACCGGGACAGGGGTGTTCTTC.

The V gene is TRBV29-1, the J gene TRBJ2-7, with a possible D match to TRBD1 (7 bases). This CDR3 has 13 amino acids. From germline, CDR1 is SQVTM and CDR2 ANQGSEA. V was pared by 5 bases and J by 5 bases, with 16 bases between. CDR3 nucleotide sequence: TGCAGCGTTAGGGGGCTAGCGAAGGACGAGCAGTACTTC. Residues: CSVRGLAKDEQYF.

The rearrangement uses TRBV5-6 and TRBJ1-1; tentatively, D is TRBD1 (6 bases). In germline, CDR1 is SGHDT, CDR2 YYEEEE. V lost 0 bases, J lost 6 bases, and 12 bases lay in between. The CDR3 consists of 14 residues. Written as DNA, the CDR3 is TGTGCCAGCAGCTTGGACAGGGATAATTCTGAAGCTTTCTTT. The encoded protein is CASSLDRDNSEAFF. Full variable domain (remainder filled in from reference TRBV5-6 and TRBJ1-1): DAGVTQSPTHLIKTRGQQVTLRCSPKSGHDTVSWYQQALGQGPQFIFQYYEEEERQRGNFPDRFSGHQFPNYSSELNVNALLLGDSALYLCASSLDRDNSEAFFGQGTRLTVV.

The chain combines TRBV27 with TRBJ2-1, with unresolved D. The CDR3 covers 13 residues. V was cut by 2 bases and J by 5 bases, with 7 bases left in between. CDR1 and CDR2 (germline): MNHEY, SMNVEV (reference sequence). DNA for the CDR3: TGTGCCAGCAGTTTACAATCAGACAATGAGCAGTTCTTC. This translates into CASSLQSDNEQFF.